The 8 T cell receptor beta chains listed next were all sequenced from one sample in a study of T cell repertoires in ileal Crohn's disease. Measured with immunoSEQ multiplex PCR; TCRdb has only the in-frame clones, and not every one. Among about 9,600 clones listed, over 65% were seen once. The material sequenced was ileal tissue. The receptors derive from an adult with Crohn's disease.

The chain couples TRBV30 to TRBJ1-3; tentatively, D is TRBD1 (6 bases). Trimming pared 0 bases from V and 2 bases from J, leaving 11 bases between. CDR1 and CDR2 (germline): GTSNPN, SVGIG (reference sequence). The CDR3 is made up of 15 amino acids. The CDR3: CAWSVLGQTGNTIYF. The CDR3 region has the DNA TGTGCCTGGAGTGTACTTGGACAGACTGGAAACACCATATATTTT.

J is TRBJ2-7 and V is TRBV14, with TRBD1 identical over 9 bases. V gave up 5 bases and J gave up 6 bases; unmatched junction bases: 11. The CDR3 loop spans 15 amino acids. Germline assignment: CDR1 SGHDN and CDR2 FVKESK. The CDR3 nucleotides read TGTGCCAGCAGCTCCCACAGGGGGCTAGGGGTCGAGCAGTACTTC. Amino acid sequence: CASSSHRGLGVEQYF.

In its sample, this clone was seen a few times. CDR3 protein: CASSNRDRSGELFF. The CDR3 DNA follows: TGTGCCAGCAGCAACCGGGACAGGTCCGGGGAGCTGTTTTTT. The rearrangement uses TRBV7-9 and TRBJ2-2; 8 nucleotides agree with TRBD1. The CDR3 is 14 amino acids. J lost 6 bases, V lost 5 bases, and 5 bases had no gene match. Per the germline V gene, CDR1 is SEHNR and CDR2 is FQNEAQ (reference sequence). Based on the CDR3 plus reference TRBV7-9 and TRBJ2-2, the full variable domain is DTGVSQNPRHKITKRGQNVTFRCDPISEHNRLYWYRQTLGQGPEFLTYFQNEAQLEKSRLLSDRFSAERPKGSFSTLEIQRTEQGDSAMYLCASSNRDRSGELFFGEGSRLTVL.

The V call is TRBV5-6, the J call TRBJ2-2; tentatively, D is TRBD1 (5 bases). Trimming took 1 base from V and 7 from J, leaving 11 bases between them. Germline assignment: CDR1 SGHDT and CDR2 YYEEEE. The CDR3 runs 14 residues. The CDR3 spells CASSLLSGHGELFF. The CDR3, as DNA: TGTGCCAGCAGCTTGTTATCAGGGCACGGGGAGCTGTTTTTT.

The CDR3 protein is CASSLAAGVSNYGYTF. CDR3 bases: TGTGCCAGCAGCTTGGCGGCGGGGGTGTCTAACTATGGCTACACCTTC. This chain uses TRBV5-5 with TRBJ1-2; D possibly corresponds to TRBD1 (5 bases). The CDR3 spans 16 residues. The V end was cut by 0 bases, the J end by 0 bases, with 12 bases between. Germline loops: CDR1 SGHKS, CDR2 YYEKEE (reference sequence).

The V gene is TRBV5-6, the J gene TRBJ2-7, with no clear D. The CDR3 sequence is 13 residues long. V was shortened by 4 bases and J by 5 bases, with 13 bases between the two germline ends. Germline CDR1 reads SGHDT; CDR2 reads YYEEEE. The CDR3 protein is CASSRTRLDEQYF. DNA for the CDR3: TGTGCCAGCAGCCGAACGCGGTTGGACGAGCAGTACTTC.

This clone was recorded only once. CDR3 region: CASSPSDRAGTQYF. The CDR3, as DNA: TGTGCCAGCAGTCCCTCGGACAGGGCCGGGACCCAGTACTTC. The chain employs TRBV28 and TRBJ2-5; 8 bases agree with TRBD1. Germline CDR1 MDHEN, CDR2 SYDVKM. After removal of 5 bases from V and 7 bases from J, the junction contained 9 bases not matched to a gene. This CDR3 has 14 amino acids. The full variable domain, in which reference TRBV28 and TRBJ2-5 provide the parts outside the CDR3, is DVKVTQSSRYLVKRTGEKVFLECVQDMDHENMFWYRQDPGLGLRLIYFSYDVKMKEKGDIPEGYSVSREKKERFSLILESASTNQTSMYLCASSPSDRAGTQYFGPGTRLLVL.

J is TRBJ2-7 and V is TRBV19, with TRBD2 matching over 8 bases. V shed 4 bases, J shed 7 bases, and the junction held 15 bases outside the gene matches. Germline V gene data show CDR1 as LNHDA and CDR2 as SQIVND (reference sequence). This CDR3 has 16 amino acids. CDR3 sequence (DNA): TGTGCCAGTAGTAAAACGGGACTAGATGGTAACTGGGAGCAGTACTTC. It is translated as CASSKTGLDGNWEQYF.